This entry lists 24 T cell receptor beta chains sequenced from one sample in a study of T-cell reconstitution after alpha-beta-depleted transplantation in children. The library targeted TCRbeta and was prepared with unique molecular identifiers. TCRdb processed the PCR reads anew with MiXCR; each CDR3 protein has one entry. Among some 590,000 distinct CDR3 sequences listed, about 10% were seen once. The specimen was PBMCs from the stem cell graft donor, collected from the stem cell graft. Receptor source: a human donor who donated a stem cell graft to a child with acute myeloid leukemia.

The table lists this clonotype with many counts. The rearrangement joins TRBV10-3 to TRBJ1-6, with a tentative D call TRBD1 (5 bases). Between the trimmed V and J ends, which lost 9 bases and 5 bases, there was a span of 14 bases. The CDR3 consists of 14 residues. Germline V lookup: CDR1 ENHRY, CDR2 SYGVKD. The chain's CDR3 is CAIRGTQDNSPLHF. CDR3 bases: TGTGCCATTCGGGGGACTCAAGATAATTCACCCCTCCACTTT.

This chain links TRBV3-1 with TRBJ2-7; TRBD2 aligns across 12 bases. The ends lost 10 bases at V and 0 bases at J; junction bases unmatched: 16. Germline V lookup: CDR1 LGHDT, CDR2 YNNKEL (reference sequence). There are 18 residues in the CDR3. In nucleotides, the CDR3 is TGTGCCATCTGTTTCCATCTAGCGGGAGGGCCTGGCTCCTACGAGCAGTACTTC. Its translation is CAICFHLAGGPGSYEQYF.

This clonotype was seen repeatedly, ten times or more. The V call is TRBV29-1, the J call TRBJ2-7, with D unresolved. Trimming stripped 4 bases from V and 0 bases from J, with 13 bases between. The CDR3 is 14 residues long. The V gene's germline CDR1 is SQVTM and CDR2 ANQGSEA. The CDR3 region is CSVVDAESSYEQYF. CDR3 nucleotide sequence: TGCAGCGTTGTTGACGCGGAAAGCTCCTACGAGCAGTACTTC.

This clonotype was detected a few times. CDR3 nucleotide sequence: TGCGCCAGCAGCCAAGATTTATCTAGCGGCGACGAGCAGTACTTC. Amino acids: CASSQDLSSGDEQYF. The J gene is TRBJ2-7, the V gene TRBV4-3, with 7 bases lining up with TRBD2. The CDR3 contains 15 residues. The trim removed 0 bases at V and 5 bases at J, leaving 7 bases unmatched. CDR1 is LGHNA, CDR2 YSLEER, per germline.

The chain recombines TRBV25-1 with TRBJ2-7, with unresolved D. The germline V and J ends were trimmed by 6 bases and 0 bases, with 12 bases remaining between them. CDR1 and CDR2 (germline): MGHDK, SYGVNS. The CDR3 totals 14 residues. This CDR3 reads CASSLHLSSYEQYF. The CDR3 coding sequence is TGTGCCAGCAGCCTCCACCTAAGCTCCTACGAGCAGTACTTC.

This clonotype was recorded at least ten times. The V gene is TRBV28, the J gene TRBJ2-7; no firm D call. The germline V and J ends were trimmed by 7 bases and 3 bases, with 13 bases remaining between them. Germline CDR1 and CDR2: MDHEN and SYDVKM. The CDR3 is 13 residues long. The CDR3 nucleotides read TGTGCCAGCAAAGCTCCAAGAAGCTACGAGCAGTACTTC. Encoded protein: CASKAPRSYEQYF.

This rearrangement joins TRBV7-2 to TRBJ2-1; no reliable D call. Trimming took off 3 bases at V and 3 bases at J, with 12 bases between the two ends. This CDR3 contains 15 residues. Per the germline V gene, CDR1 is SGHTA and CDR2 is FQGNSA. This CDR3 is CASSLVRQIYNEQFF. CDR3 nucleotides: TGTGCCAGCAGCTTGGTGAGACAAATCTACAATGAGCAGTTCTTC.

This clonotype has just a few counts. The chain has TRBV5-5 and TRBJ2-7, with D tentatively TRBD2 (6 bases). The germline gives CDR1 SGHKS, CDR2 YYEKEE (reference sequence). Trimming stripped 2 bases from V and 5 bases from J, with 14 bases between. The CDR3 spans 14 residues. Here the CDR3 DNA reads TGTGCCAGCAGCTTTGAGGGGAGGACCAACGAGCAGTACTTC. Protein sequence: CASSFEGRTNEQYF.

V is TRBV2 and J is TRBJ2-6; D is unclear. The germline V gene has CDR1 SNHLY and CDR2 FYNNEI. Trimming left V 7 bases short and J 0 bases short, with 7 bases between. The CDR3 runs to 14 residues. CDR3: CASTTSSGANVLTF. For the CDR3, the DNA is TGTGCCAGCACGACGAGCTCTGGGGCCAACGTCCTGACTTTC.

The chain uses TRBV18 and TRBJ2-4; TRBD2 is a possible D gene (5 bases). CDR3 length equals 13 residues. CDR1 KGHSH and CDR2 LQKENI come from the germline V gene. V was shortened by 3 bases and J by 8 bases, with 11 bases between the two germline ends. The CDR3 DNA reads TGTGCCAGCTCACCCCCGGGGTTGGACATTCAGTACTTC. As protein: CASSPPGLDIQYF.

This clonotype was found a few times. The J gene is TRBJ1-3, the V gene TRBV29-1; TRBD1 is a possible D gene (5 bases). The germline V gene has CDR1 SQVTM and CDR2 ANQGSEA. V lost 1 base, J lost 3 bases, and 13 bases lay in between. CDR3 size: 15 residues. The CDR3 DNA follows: TGCAGCGTTGAAGTCCCGGGACGGTATGGAAACACCATATATTTT. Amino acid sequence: CSVEVPGRYGNTIYF.

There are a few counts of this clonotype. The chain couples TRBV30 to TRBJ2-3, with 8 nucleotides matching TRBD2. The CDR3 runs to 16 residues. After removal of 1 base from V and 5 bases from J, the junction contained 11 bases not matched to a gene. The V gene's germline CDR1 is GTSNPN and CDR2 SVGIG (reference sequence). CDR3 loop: CAWSAGGVRRVDTQYF. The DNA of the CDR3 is TGTGCCTGGAGTGCCGGGGGGGTGCGTCGGGTAGATACGCAGTATTTT.

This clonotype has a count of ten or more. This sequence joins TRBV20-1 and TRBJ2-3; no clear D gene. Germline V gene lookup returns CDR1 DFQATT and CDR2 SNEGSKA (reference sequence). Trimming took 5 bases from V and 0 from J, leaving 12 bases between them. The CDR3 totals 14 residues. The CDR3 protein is CSAETAVSTDTQYF. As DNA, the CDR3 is TGCAGTGCTGAGACCGCCGTGAGCACAGATACGCAGTATTTT.

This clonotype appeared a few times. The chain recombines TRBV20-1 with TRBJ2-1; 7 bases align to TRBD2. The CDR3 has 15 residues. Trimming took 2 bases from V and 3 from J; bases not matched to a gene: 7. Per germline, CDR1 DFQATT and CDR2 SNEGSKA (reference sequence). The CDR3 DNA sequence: TGCAGTGCTAGACCTAGCGGCCTAAACTACAATGAGCAGTTCTTC. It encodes CSARPSGLNYNEQFF.

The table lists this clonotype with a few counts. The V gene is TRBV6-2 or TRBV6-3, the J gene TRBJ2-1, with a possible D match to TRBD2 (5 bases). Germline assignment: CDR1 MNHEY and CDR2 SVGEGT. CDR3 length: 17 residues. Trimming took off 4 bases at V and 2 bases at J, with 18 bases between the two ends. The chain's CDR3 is CASSSTRGSVTYNEQFF. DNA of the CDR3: TGTGCCAGCAGTTCTACCCGCGGTAGCGTGACCTACAATGAGCAGTTCTTC.

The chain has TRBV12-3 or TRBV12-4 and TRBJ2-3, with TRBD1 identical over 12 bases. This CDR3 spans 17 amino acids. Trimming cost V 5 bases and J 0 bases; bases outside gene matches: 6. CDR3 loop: CASSRGQGAGSTDTQYF. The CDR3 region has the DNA TGTGCCAGCAGTAGGGGACAGGGGGCTGGAAGCACAGATACGCAGTATTTT.

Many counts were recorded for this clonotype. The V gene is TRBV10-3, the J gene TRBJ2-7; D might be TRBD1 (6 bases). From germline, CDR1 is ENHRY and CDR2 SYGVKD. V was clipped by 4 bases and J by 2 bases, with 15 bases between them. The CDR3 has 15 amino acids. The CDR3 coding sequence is TGTGCCATCAGTGCAGGACAGTCCTCCACCTACGAGCAGTACTTC. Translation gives CAISAGQSSTYEQYF.

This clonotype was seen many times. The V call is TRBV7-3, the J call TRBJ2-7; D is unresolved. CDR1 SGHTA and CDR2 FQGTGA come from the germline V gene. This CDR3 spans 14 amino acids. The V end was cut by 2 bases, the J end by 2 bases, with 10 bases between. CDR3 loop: CASSLSPGPYEQYF. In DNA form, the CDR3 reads TGTGCCAGCAGCTTATCACCAGGACCCTACGAGCAGTACTTC.

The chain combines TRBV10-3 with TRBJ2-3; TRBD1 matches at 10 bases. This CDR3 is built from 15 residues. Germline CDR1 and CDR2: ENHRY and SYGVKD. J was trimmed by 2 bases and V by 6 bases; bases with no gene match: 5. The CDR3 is CAIRWTGGNTDTQYF. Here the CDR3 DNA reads TGTGCCATCAGGTGGACAGGGGGTAACACAGATACGCAGTATTTT.

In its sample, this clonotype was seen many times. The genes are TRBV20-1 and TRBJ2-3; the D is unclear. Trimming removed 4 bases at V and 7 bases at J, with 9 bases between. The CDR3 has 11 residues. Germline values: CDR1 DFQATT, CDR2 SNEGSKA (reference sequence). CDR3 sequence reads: CSAKESNTQYF. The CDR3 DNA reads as TGCAGTGCTAAGGAATCAAATACGCAGTATTTT.

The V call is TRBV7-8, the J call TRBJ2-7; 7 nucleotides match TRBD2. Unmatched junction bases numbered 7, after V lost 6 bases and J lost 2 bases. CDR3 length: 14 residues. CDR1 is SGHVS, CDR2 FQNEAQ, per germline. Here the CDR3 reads CASRHSGGPYEQYF. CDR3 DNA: TGTGCCAGCAGACACTCGGGGGGACCCTACGAGCAGTACTTC.

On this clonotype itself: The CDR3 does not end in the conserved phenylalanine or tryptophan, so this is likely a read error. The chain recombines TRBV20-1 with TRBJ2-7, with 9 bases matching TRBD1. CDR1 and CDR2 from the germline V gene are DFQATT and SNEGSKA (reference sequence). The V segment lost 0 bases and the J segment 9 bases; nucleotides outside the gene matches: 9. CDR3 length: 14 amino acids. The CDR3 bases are TGCAGTGCTAGAGATGAGACAGGGGGACCGGCGCAGTACCTC. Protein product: CSARDETGGPAQYL.

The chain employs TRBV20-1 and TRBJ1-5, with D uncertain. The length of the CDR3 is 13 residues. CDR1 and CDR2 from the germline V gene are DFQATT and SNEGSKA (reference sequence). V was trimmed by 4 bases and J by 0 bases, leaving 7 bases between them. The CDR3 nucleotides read TGCAGTGCTAATAGTAATAGCAATCAGCCCCAGCATTTT. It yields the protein CSANSNSNQPQHF.

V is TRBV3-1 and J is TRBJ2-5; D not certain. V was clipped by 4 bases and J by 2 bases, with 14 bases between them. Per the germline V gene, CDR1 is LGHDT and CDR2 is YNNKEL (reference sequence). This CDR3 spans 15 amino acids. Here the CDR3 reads CASSPYFRSQETQYF. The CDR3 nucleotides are TGTGCCAGCAGCCCGTATTTTAGGAGTCAAGAGACCCAGTACTTC.